The clone carrying this T cell receptor (beta chain) turned up a few times. The target antigen is unknown. Clones were sequenced by immunoSEQ multiplex PCR, and TCRdb holds only the in-frame ones, with some missing. The table records roughly 9,100 clones, more than 20% of them present only once. Documented treatment: randomized to nivolumab then ipilimumab (arm A) or the reverse (arm B). No patient had prior DNA-damaging chemotherapy. The length of the CDR3 is 15 residues. Germline loops: CDR1 LNHDA, CDR2 SQIVND (reference sequence). V was cut by 3 bases and J by 0 bases, with 12 bases left in between. These data come from a study of sequential checkpoint blockade in melanoma. Study results and caveats: Patients with week-13 increases in T-cell fraction and clonality benefited about 30 times more often.

The sample was tumor tissue (inferred from file names), taken from a patient given nivolumab and ipilimumab in sequence. The receptor was isolated from a human donor with melanoma. V and J are TRBV19 and TRBJ2-7; a weak D match, TRBD2 (5 bases). The CDR3 DNA reads as TGTGCCAGTAGTATTCTAGCACACAACTCCTACGAGCAGTACTTC. It encodes CASSILAHNSYEQYF. The variable domain in full, completed from reference TRBV19 and TRBJ2-7, reads DGGITQSPKYLFRKEGQNVTLSCEQNLNHDAMYWYRQDPGQGLRLIYYSQIVNDFQKGDIAEGYSVSREKKESFPLTVTSAQKNPTAFYLCASSILAHNSYEQYFGPGTRLTVT.